Listed below are T cell receptor beta chains from one sample, sequenced in a study of spatial heterogeneity in lung cancer. MiXCR, applied by TCRdb to the 5' RACE reads, yields one record per CDR3 protein. This sample yields some 23,000 distinct CDR3 sequences, of which under 7.5% are seen a single time; approximately 10% belongs to the top ten. Sample: lung tumor tissue, taken at surgery. The source is a male donor with early-stage non-small cell lung cancer. Both conserved end residues are part of each CDR3. D genes are given only for firm matches. Expanded clones get a size class; other rows say once, few or many, or leave the size out.

J gene,clone size,D gene,V gene,CDR3 DNA,CDR3 protein
TRBJ2-7,few,-,TRBV7-2,TGTGCCAGCAGCCTGCGACGGGATGCGTACGAGCAGTACTTC,CASSLRRDAYEQYF
TRBJ1-4,-,-,TRBV29-1,TGCAGCGTTGGAGGGGTGGACCTTGAAAAACTGTTTTTT,CSVGGVDLEKLFF
TRBJ1-1,many,TRBD1,TRBV7-2,TGTGCCAGCAGCTTAACAGGGGGCCGGAACACTGAAGCTTTCTTT,CASSLTGGRNTEAFF
TRBJ2-5,many,-,TRBV27,TGTGCCAGCAGTACAAGACTAGAGGGCCAAGAGACCCAGTACTTC,CASSTRLEGQETQYF
TRBJ2-7,many,-,TRBV5-6,TGTGCCAGCAGCTTGCCTGGCCCCCAGTCCTACGAGCAGTACTTC,CASSLPGPQSYEQYF
TRBJ2-1,many,TRBD2,TRBV20-1,TGCAGTGCTGGGGTGGCTAGCGGGGGTACCTACAATGAGCAGTTCTTC,CSAGVASGGTYNEQFF
TRBJ1-4,medium-sized,-,TRBV4-2,TGTGCCAGCAGCCTACGACCGGGAGGTAGGGAAAAACTGTTTTTT,CASSLRPGGREKLFF
TRBJ2-5,many,-,TRBV28,TGTGCCACCCTGCAAGAGACCCAGTACTTC,CATLQETQYF
TRBJ1-3,many,-,TRBV6-5,TGTGCCAGCAGTTACACCGGCATGGGGTTCGGTGGAAACACCATATATTTT,CASSYTGMGFGGNTIYF
TRBJ2-7,many,TRBD2,TRBV28,TGTGCCAGCAGTTCCGGGACTAGCGGGGACTACGAGCAGTACTTC,CASSSGTSGDYEQYF
TRBJ2-3,-,TRBD2,TRBV12-3/TRBV12-4,TGTGCCAGCAGCCCCCAGCCGGGACTAGGGGATACGCAGTATTTT,CASSPQPGLGDTQYF
TRBJ1-3,-,-,TRBV9,TGTGCCAGCAGCGTAGACGGCAGGGGCTCTGGAAACACCATATATTTT,CASSVDGRGSGNTIYF
TRBJ2-7,many,-,TRBV4-2,TGTGCCAGCAGCCAAGAAACGTACTACGAGCAGTACTTC,CASSQETYYEQYF
TRBJ1-4,many,-,TRBV27,TGTGCCAGCAGTTTATCTCCCCCCCGGATTAATGAAAAACTGTTTTTT,CASSLSPPRINEKLFF
TRBJ2-3,many,TRBD2,TRBV9,TGTGCCAGCGCCCCGAGGGGTGCGGGGGGCACAGATACGCAGTATTTT,CASAPRGAGGTDTQYF
TRBJ2-7,-,-,TRBV10-1,TGCGCCCCTCAGAGGGGGGCCTACGAGCAGTACTTC,CAPQRGAYEQYF
TRBJ1-1,many,-,TRBV29-1,TGCAGCGTTGAAAGTCGCTTTAGGGGAGCTTTCTTT,CSVESRFRGAFF
TRBJ1-6,-,-,TRBV4-2,TGTGCCAGCAGCCAAGGTTTCCGGGGGGCCGATTCACCCCTCCACTTT,CASSQGFRGADSPLHF
TRBJ2-4,many,TRBD1,TRBV2,TGTGCCAGCAGTGTATACAGGGGAGCCAAAAACATTCAGTACTTC,CASSVYRGAKNIQYF
TRBJ2-1,many,-,TRBV28,TGTGCCAGCAGTTTACGATCGGGGGCCCACAATGAGCAGTTCTTC,CASSLRSGAHNEQFF
TRBJ2-1,many,TRBD2,TRBV7-8,TGTGCCAGCAGCGGGGCTAGCGGGAGCATATACAATGAGCAGTTCTTC,CASSGASGSIYNEQFF
TRBJ2-3,-,TRBD2,TRBV12-3/TRBV12-4,TGTGCCAGCAGACTAGCGGTTAGCCGCACAGATACGCAGTATTTT,CASRLAVSRTDTQYF
TRBJ1-1,few,-,TRBV25-1,TGTGCCAGCAGTGAAATGGGACACCCTGAAGCTTTCTTT,CASSEMGHPEAFF
TRBJ1-3,-,-,TRBV29-1,TGCAGCGTTGTCCTGACATCTGGAAACACCATATATTTT,CSVVLTSGNTIYF
TRBJ2-3,-,TRBD2,TRBV7-3,TGTGCCAGCAGCCCACCTGGCGGGGGAACCACAGATACGCAGTATTTT,CASSPPGGGTTDTQYF
TRBJ2-1,many,-,TRBV9,TGTGCCAGCAGCGAGTGGCTATTGGGGAATGAGCAGTTCTTC,CASSEWLLGNEQFF
TRBJ1-5,many,-,TRBV15,TGTGCCACCAGCCGGGGCGCCAATCAGCCCCAGCATTTT,CATSRGANQPQHF
TRBJ1-1,-,TRBD1,TRBV18,TGTGCCAGCTCACCACCGAAACAGGGGGGTGGCACTGAAGCTTTCTTT,CASSPPKQGGGTEAFF
TRBJ2-2,many,TRBD2,TRBV5-1,TGCGCCAGCAGCTCTACTAGCGGGGCAACCGGGGAGCTGTTTTTT,CASSSTSGATGELFF
TRBJ2-7,few,-,TRBV12-3/TRBV12-4,TGTGCCAGCAGTTCAGGGGTGGGGGAGCAGTACTTC,CASSSGVGEQYF
TRBJ2-7,few,TRBD1,TRBV5-1,TGCGCCAGCAGCTTTACAGGGGATTCGGAAGAGCAGTACTTC,CASSFTGDSEEQYF
TRBJ1-1,-,-,TRBV12-5,TGTGCTAGTGGTTTGGATCCGGTCGGAAGAGGGGCCGAGGCTTTCTTT,CASGLDPVGRGAEAFF
TRBJ2-5,many,-,TRBV5-8,TGTGCCAGCAGAACGACAGGAAGGGATCAAGAGACCCAGTACTTC,CASRTTGRDQETQYF
TRBJ2-7,many,-,TRBV10-3,TGTGCCATCAGTGAGTTCCGGGACCTACCCCTCGACGAGCAGTACTTC,CAISEFRDLPLDEQYF
TRBJ2-7,many,TRBD1,TRBV18,TGTGCCAGCTTAACCTCTGACGCCAGGGGGTTCAACGAGCAGTACTTC,CASLTSDARGFNEQYF
TRBJ1-1,many,-,TRBV16,TGTGCCAGCAGCCAAACTACCGCGAACACTGAAGCTTTCTTT,CASSQTTANTEAFF
TRBJ1-2,many,-,TRBV2,TGTGCCAGCAATTTCGGGAGCAAGCGGGATGGCTACACCTTC,CASNFGSKRDGYTF
TRBJ2-2,-,-,TRBV5-4,TGTGCCAGCAGCTCGAGGCAAAACACCGGGGAGCTGTTTTTT,CASSSRQNTGELFF
TRBJ1-5,-,-,TRBV6-2/TRBV6-3,TGTGCCAGCAGGAAAGAGGGAAGCAATCAGCCCCAGCATTTT,CASRKEGSNQPQHF
TRBJ2-3,many,-,TRBV10-3,TGTGCCATCAGTGACCTAGGGGCCCAAGATACGCAGTATTTT,CAISDLGAQDTQYF
TRBJ2-1,many,TRBD2,TRBV28,TGTGCCAGCAGTTTAACCACTAGCGGGAGTATGGAGCAGTTCTTC,CASSLTTSGSMEQFF
TRBJ2-1,many,-,TRBV12-5,TGTGCTAGTGGTTCCCCTAGCGACCCAAATGAGCAGTTCTTC,CASGSPSDPNEQFF
TRBJ2-2,many,TRBD1,TRBV4-2,TGTGCCAGCAGCCAAGAGAGGTTAAAGGGGGCGTTAAACGGGGAGCTGTTTTTT,CASSQERLKGALNGELFF
TRBJ2-5,many,TRBD2,TRBV20-1,TGCAGTGCTAGTCAGACTAGCGGTAAAGAGACCCAGTACTTC,CSASQTSGKETQYF
TRBJ2-3,-,TRBD2,TRBV20-1,TGCAGTGCGCGGGGACTAGCGGGAGTGCCCTTT,CSARGLAGVPF
TRBJ2-5,many,TRBD1,TRBV9,TGTGCCAGCAGCGTCACCGGGACAGGTCAAGAGACCCAGTACTTC,CASSVTGTGQETQYF
TRBJ1-4,many,TRBD1,TRBV7-2,TGTGCCAGCAGCGCACCGGGACAGAATGAAAAACTGTTTTTT,CASSAPGQNEKLFF
TRBJ2-1,many,TRBD2,TRBV11-2,TGTGCCAGCAGCTTGGGTGTGCGGGAGGTAGACAATGAGCAGTTCTTC,CASSLGVREVDNEQFF
TRBJ2-7,few,TRBD1,TRBV11-2,TGTGCCAGCAGCTCCTTCAAGAGGACAGGGGTTTTCTACGAGCAGTACTTC,CASSSFKRTGVFYEQYF
TRBJ1-1,many,-,TRBV29-1,TGCAGCGTTGGAGGAGGCATCGCGGACACTGAAGCTTTCTTT,CSVGGGIADTEAFF
TRBJ1-5,many,-,TRBV15,TGTGCCACCAGCGCTCAATTGGGTCCGAATCAGCCCCAGCATTTT,CATSAQLGPNQPQHF
TRBJ2-7,many,-,TRBV29-1,TGCAGCGTTGAAGGGCATGTCCTCGAGCAGTACTTC,CSVEGHVLEQYF